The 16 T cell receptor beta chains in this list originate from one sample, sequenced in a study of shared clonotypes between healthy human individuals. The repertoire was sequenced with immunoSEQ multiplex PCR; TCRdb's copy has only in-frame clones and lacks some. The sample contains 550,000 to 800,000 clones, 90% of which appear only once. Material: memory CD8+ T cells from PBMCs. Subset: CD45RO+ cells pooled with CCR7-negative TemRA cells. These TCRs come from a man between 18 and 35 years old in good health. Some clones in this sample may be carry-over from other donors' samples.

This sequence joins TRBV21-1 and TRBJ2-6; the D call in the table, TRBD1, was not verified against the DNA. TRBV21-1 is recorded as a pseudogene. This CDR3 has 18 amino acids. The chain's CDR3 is CASRLFGTVRSGANVLTF. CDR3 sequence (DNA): TGTGCCAGCAGGCTATTCGGGACAGTGCGCTCTGGGGCCAACGTCCTGACTTTC.

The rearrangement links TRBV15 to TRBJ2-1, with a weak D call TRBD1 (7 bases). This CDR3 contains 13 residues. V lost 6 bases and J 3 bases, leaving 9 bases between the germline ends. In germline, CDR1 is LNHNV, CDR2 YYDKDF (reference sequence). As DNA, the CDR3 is TGTGCCACCAGGCAGGGGGGCTACAATGAGCAGTTCTTC. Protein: CATRQGGYNEQFF. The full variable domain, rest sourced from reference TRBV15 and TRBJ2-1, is DAMVIQNPRYQVTQFGKPVTLSCSQTLNHNVMYWYQQKSSQAPKLLFHYYDKDFNNEADTPDNFQSRRPNTSFCFLDIRSPGLGDTAMYLCATRQGGYNEQFFGPGTRLTVL.

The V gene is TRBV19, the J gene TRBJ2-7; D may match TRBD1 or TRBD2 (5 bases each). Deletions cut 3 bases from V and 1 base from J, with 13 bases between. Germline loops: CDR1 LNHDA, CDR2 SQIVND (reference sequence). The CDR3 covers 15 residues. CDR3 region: CASSMWGSASYEQYF. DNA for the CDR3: TGTGCCAGTAGTATGTGGGGGTCAGCTTCCTACGAGCAGTACTTC.

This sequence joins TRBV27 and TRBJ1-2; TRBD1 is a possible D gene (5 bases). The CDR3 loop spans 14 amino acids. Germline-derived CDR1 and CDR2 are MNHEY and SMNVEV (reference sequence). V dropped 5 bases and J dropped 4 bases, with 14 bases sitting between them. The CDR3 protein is CASSETAIPYGYTF. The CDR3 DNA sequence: TGTGCCAGCAGTGAGACAGCGATCCCCTATGGCTACACCTTC.

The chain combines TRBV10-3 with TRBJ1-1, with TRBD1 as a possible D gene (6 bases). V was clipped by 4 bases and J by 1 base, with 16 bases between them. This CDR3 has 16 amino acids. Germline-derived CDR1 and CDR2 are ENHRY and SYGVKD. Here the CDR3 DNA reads TGTGCCATCAGTGCTGCAGGGGAACCATGGAACACTGAAGCTTTCTTT. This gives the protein CAISAAGEPWNTEAFF.

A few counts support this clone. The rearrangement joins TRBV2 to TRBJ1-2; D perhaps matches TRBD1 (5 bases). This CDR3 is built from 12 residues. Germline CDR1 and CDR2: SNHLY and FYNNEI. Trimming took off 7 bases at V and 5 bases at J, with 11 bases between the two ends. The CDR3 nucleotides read TGTGCCAGCAAAGCAGGGCCTTATGGCTACACCTTC. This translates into CASKAGPYGYTF.

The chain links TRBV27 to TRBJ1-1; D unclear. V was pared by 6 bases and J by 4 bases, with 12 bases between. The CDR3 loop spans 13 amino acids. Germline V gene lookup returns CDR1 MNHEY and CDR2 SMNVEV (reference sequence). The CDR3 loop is CASSQAAGTEAFF. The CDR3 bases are TGTGCCAGCAGCCAAGCGGCGGGCACTGAAGCTTTCTTT.

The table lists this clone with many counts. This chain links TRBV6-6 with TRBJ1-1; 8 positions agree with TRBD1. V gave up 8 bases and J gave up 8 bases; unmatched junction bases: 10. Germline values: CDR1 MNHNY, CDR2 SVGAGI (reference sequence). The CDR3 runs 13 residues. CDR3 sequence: CASGLGQATEAFF. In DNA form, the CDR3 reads TGTGCCAGCGGACTGGGACAGGCGACCGAAGCTTTCTTT.

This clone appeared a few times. CDR3 coding DNA: TGTGCCAGCAGCCAAGATCTGGTGGTGCCTAATTCCAGGGGGGTGTTTTTT. It yields the protein CASSQDLVVPNSRGVFF. This chain links TRBV4-2 with TRBJ2-2; D may be TRBD1 (7 bases). Trimming shortened V by 0 bases and J by 15 bases, and 26 bases separated the two germline ends. Per germline, CDR1 LGHNA and CDR2 YNFKEQ. This CDR3 is built from 17 residues.

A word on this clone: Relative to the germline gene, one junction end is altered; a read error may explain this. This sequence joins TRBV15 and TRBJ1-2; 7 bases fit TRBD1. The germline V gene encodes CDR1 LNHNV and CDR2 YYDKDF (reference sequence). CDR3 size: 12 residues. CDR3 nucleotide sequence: TGTGCCACCAGCAGATCACCGGGACAGACTTACTTC. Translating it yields CATSRSPGQTYF.

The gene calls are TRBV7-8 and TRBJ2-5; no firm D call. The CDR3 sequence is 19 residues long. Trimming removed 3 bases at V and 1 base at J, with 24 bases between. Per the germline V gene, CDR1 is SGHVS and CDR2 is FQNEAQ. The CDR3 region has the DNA TGTGCCAGCAGCTTTAACTTGGTGGGAAACCGTAATACCCAAGAGACCCAGTACTTC. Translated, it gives CASSFNLVGNRNTQETQYF.

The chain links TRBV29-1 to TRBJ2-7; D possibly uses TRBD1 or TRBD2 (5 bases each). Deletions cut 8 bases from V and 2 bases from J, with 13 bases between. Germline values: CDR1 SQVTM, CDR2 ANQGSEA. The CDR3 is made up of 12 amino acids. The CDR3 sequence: CSFLGDAYEQYF. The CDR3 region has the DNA TGCAGCTTTTTGGGGGACGCCTACGAGCAGTACTTC.

As DNA, the CDR3 is TGTGCCAGCAGCCCCCACGAGTTCACAGATACGCAGTATTTT. This codes for CASSPHEFTDTQYF. The gene calls are TRBV28 and TRBJ2-3; D gene unclear. The germline V gene has CDR1 MDHEN and CDR2 SYDVKM. This CDR3 is 14 amino acids long. V was shortened by 6 bases and J by 2 bases, with 12 bases between the two germline ends.

For the CDR3, the DNA is TGTGCCAGCAGCCCCCGTCGGGACAGGGGGCGCAAGCAGTACTTC. It translates to CASSPRRDRGRKQYF. The chain couples TRBV7-9 to TRBJ2-7, with 12 bases lining up with TRBD1. V shed 5 bases, J shed 8 bases, and the junction held 10 bases outside the gene matches. Germline values: CDR1 SEHNR, CDR2 FQNEAQ (reference sequence). This CDR3 contains 15 residues. The full variable domain, rest sourced from reference TRBV7-9 and TRBJ2-7, is DTGVSQNPRHKITKRGQNVTFRCDPISEHNRLYWYRQTLGQGPEFLTYFQNEAQLEKSRLLSDRFSAERPKGSFSTLEIQRTEQGDSAMYLCASSPRRDRGRKQYFGPGTRLTVT.

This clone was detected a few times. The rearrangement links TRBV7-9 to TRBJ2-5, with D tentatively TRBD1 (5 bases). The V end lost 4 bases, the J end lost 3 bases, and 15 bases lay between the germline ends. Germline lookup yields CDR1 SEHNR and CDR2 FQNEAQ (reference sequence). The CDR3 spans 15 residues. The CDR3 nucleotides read TGTGCCAGCAGCTCCCGTCAGGGAAGGGAAGAGACCCAGTACTTC. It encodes CASSSRQGREETQYF.

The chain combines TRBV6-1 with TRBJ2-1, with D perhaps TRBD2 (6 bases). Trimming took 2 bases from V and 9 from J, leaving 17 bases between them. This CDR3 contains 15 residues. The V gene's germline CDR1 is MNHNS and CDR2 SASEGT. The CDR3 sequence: CASSETGVVGGEQFF. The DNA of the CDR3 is TGTGCCAGCAGTGAAACGGGGGTAGTTGGTGGTGAGCAGTTCTTC.